A selection of T cell receptor beta chains follows, all from one sample in a study of CD8 T cells in ankylosing spondylitis. TCRdb re-called the 5' RACE reads with MiXCR, one entry per CDR3 protein. The sample has 400,000 or so distinct CDR3 sequences, roughly a quarter seen once. Sequencing was carried out using blood, either unsorted or a sorted T cell fraction (not recorded which). The source of these receptors is a male donor with ankylosing spondylitis. Each CDR3 is given with its conserved first and last residue. The D gene is left open where the match is weak. Clone size is stated in some rows and not others, as once, few, many or a class when expanded.

v_call: TRBV5-6
d_call: TRBD1
clone_size: few
j_call: TRBJ2-7
cdr3_aa: CASSPRTGAGAYEQYF
cdr3_nt: TGTGCCAGCAGCCCCCGAACAGGGGCGGGCGCCTACGAGCAGTACTTC

v_call: TRBV5-5
d_call: .
clone_size: many
j_call: TRBJ2-3
cdr3_aa: CASSLDGPSDTQYF
cdr3_nt: TGTGCCAGCAGCTTGGATGGTCCGTCAGATACGCAGTATTTT

v_call: TRBV12-3/TRBV12-4
d_call: .
clone_size: .
j_call: TRBJ2-5
cdr3_aa: CASSLIPQETQYF
cdr3_nt: TGTGCCAGCAGTTTAATTCCCCAAGAGACCCAGTACTTC

v_call: TRBV20-1
d_call: .
clone_size: .
j_call: TRBJ2-7
cdr3_aa: CSARTTASYEQYF
cdr3_nt: TGCAGTGCCCGGACGACAGCTAGCTACGAGCAGTACTTC

v_call: TRBV7-8
d_call: .
clone_size: few
j_call: TRBJ2-3
cdr3_aa: CASSSPGTGTDTQYF
cdr3_nt: TGTGCCAGCAGCTCCCCCGGGACTGGAACAGATACGCAGTATTTT

v_call: TRBV9
d_call: TRBD2
clone_size: once
j_call: TRBJ2-1
cdr3_aa: CASSVDLADISNEQFF
cdr3_nt: TGTGCCAGCAGCGTAGATCTAGCGGACATCTCGAATGAGCAGTTCTTC

v_call: TRBV3-1
d_call: TRBD2
clone_size: .
j_call: TRBJ2-1
cdr3_aa: CASSQGLAGVRPPEQFF
cdr3_nt: TGTGCCAGCAGCCAAGGACTAGCGGGAGTTCGTCCTCCTGAGCAGTTCTTC

v_call: TRBV20-1
d_call: TRBD1
clone_size: .
j_call: TRBJ1-2
cdr3_aa: CSVVKAGGASLLGYTF
cdr3_nt: TGCAGTGTTGTAAAGGCAGGGGGCGCATCCCTCCTTGGCTACACCTTC

v_call: TRBV4-2
d_call: TRBD2
clone_size: .
j_call: TRBJ2-1
cdr3_aa: CASSLGTSGIVYNEQFF
cdr3_nt: TGTGCCAGCAGCCTGGGGACTAGCGGGATTGTATACAATGAGCAGTTCTTC

v_call: TRBV19
d_call: .
clone_size: .
j_call: TRBJ2-1
cdr3_aa: CASSPGLVPYNEQFF
cdr3_nt: TGTGCCAGTAGTCCTGGACTGGTGCCCTACAATGAGCAGTTCTTC

v_call: TRBV3-1
d_call: TRBD2
clone_size: .
j_call: TRBJ2-7
cdr3_aa: CASSHRGTSHEQYF
cdr3_nt: TGTGCCAGCAGCCACCGGGGGACTAGCCACGAGCAGTACTTC

v_call: TRBV18
d_call: TRBD1
clone_size: .
j_call: TRBJ2-7
cdr3_aa: CASSPGTGGSEQYF
cdr3_nt: TGTGCCAGCTCACCCGGGACAGGGGGCTCTGAGCAGTACTTC

v_call: TRBV12-5
d_call: TRBD1
clone_size: few
j_call: TRBJ2-3
cdr3_aa: CASGPPGTGAQDTQYF
cdr3_nt: TGTGCTAGTGGTCCGCCTGGGACAGGGGCACAAGATACGCAGTATTTT

v_call: TRBV5-1
d_call: .
clone_size: many
j_call: TRBJ1-1
cdr3_aa: CASTFTTNTEAFF
cdr3_nt: TGCGCCAGCACCTTTACAACGAACACTGAAGCTTTCTTT

v_call: TRBV5-1
d_call: TRBD1
clone_size: once
j_call: TRBJ1-3
cdr3_aa: CASSSLGRGAGNTIYF
cdr3_nt: TGCGCCAGCAGCTCTCTTGGCAGGGGGGCTGGAAACACCATATATTTT

v_call: TRBV5-1
d_call: .
clone_size: few
j_call: TRBJ2-1
cdr3_aa: CASSPRPGADQFF
cdr3_nt: TGCGCCAGCAGCCCTCGCCCGGGGGCAGATCAGTTCTTC

v_call: TRBV5-1
d_call: TRBD2
clone_size: .
j_call: TRBJ2-7
cdr3_aa: CASSARTSGSREYEQYF
cdr3_nt: TGCGCCAGCAGCGCCCGGACTAGCGGGAGTAGGGAGTACGAGCAGTACTTC

v_call: TRBV28
d_call: TRBD1
clone_size: once
j_call: TRBJ2-7
cdr3_aa: CASSLPTGQAYEQYF
cdr3_nt: TGTGCCAGCAGTTTACCCACTGGACAGGCCTACGAGCAGTACTTC

v_call: TRBV12-3/TRBV12-4
d_call: TRBD1
clone_size: few
j_call: TRBJ2-3
cdr3_aa: CASSLTGSSDTQYF
cdr3_nt: TGTGCCAGCAGTTTGACAGGGAGCTCAGATACGCAGTATTTT

v_call: TRBV7-2
d_call: .
clone_size: .
j_call: TRBJ2-7
cdr3_aa: CASSPRWAGRAYEQYF
cdr3_nt: TGTGCCAGCAGCCCTCGTTGGGCAGGGCGAGCCTACGAGCAGTACTTC

v_call: TRBV6-2/TRBV6-3
d_call: TRBD2
clone_size: few
j_call: TRBJ2-7
cdr3_aa: CASTVPGLGFHEQYF
cdr3_nt: TGTGCCAGCACCGTCCCGGGACTAGGGTTTCACGAGCAGTACTTC

v_call: TRBV10-3
d_call: .
clone_size: .
j_call: TRBJ2-1
cdr3_aa: CALRGRGENEQFF
cdr3_nt: TGTGCCTTAAGAGGGAGAGGGGAAAATGAGCAGTTCTTC

v_call: TRBV7-2
d_call: .
clone_size: few
j_call: TRBJ2-3
cdr3_aa: CASSANTDTQYF
cdr3_nt: TGTGCCAGCAGCGCAAACACAGATACGCAGTATTTT

v_call: TRBV5-1
d_call: .
clone_size: few
j_call: TRBJ1-1
cdr3_aa: CASSRDINMNTEAFF
cdr3_nt: TGCGCCAGCAGCCGGGACATTAACATGAACACTGAAGCTTTCTTT

v_call: TRBV5-4
d_call: TRBD2
clone_size: once
j_call: TRBJ2-5
cdr3_aa: CASRGTSASRGETQYF
cdr3_nt: TGTGCCAGCAGAGGGACTAGCGCTTCCCGGGGAGAGACCCAGTACTTC

v_call: TRBV6-5
d_call: .
clone_size: .
j_call: TRBJ2-1
cdr3_aa: CASSYSLFDSYNEQFF
cdr3_nt: TGTGCCAGCAGTTACTCGCTTTTCGACTCCTACAATGAGCAGTTCTTC

v_call: TRBV12-3/TRBV12-4
d_call: .
clone_size: few
j_call: TRBJ2-1
cdr3_aa: CASSQRRGGDNEQFF
cdr3_nt: TGTGCCAGCAGTCAACGTCGCGGCGGGGACAATGAGCAGTTCTTC

v_call: TRBV25-1
d_call: .
clone_size: .
j_call: TRBJ1-4
cdr3_aa: CASSDQSLPNEKLFF
cdr3_nt: TGTGCCAGCAGTGACCAAAGCCTTCCTAATGAAAAACTGTTTTTT

v_call: TRBV20-1
d_call: TRBD2
clone_size: .
j_call: TRBJ2-1
cdr3_aa: CSAPPAGGTFYNEQFF
cdr3_nt: TGCAGTGCCCCTCCGGCGGGAGGGACATTCTACAATGAGCAGTTCTTC

v_call: TRBV29-1
d_call: TRBD1
clone_size: .
j_call: TRBJ1-1
cdr3_aa: CSVDRQGTEAFF
cdr3_nt: TGCAGCGTTGATAGACAGGGCACTGAAGCTTTCTTT

v_call: TRBV12-3/TRBV12-4
d_call: .
clone_size: .
j_call: TRBJ1-1
cdr3_aa: CASSFSGTTNTEAFF
cdr3_nt: TGTGCCAGCAGTTTTTCCGGGACAACGAACACTGAAGCTTTCTTT

v_call: TRBV9
d_call: .
clone_size: few
j_call: TRBJ2-1
cdr3_aa: CASSVEVSYNEQFF
cdr3_nt: TGTGCCAGCAGCGTAGAAGTGTCTTACAATGAGCAGTTCTTC

v_call: TRBV12-3/TRBV12-4
d_call: TRBD1
clone_size: many
j_call: TRBJ1-1
cdr3_aa: CASSQGARTEAFF
cdr3_nt: TGTGCCAGCAGCCAGGGGGCGCGGACTGAAGCTTTCTTT

v_call: TRBV2
d_call: .
clone_size: few
j_call: TRBJ2-2
cdr3_aa: CASSYTDTGELFF
cdr3_nt: TGTGCCAGCAGCTACACGGACACCGGGGAGCTGTTTTTT

v_call: TRBV5-1
d_call: TRBD2
clone_size: .
j_call: TRBJ2-1
cdr3_aa: CASSPGWGGTSTNEQFF
cdr3_nt: TGCGCCAGCAGCCCAGGCTGGGGGGGGACTAGTACCAATGAGCAGTTCTTC

v_call: TRBV7-8
d_call: .
clone_size: few
j_call: TRBJ1-1
cdr3_aa: CASSGDNRKAFF
cdr3_nt: TGTGCCAGCAGCGGAGACAACAGGAAAGCTTTCTTT

v_call: TRBV12-3/TRBV12-4
d_call: .
clone_size: .
j_call: TRBJ1-5
cdr3_aa: CASSLAGPRQPQHF
cdr3_nt: TGTGCCAGCAGTTTGGCAGGGCCGAGGCAGCCCCAGCATTTT

v_call: TRBV7-2
d_call: .
clone_size: .
j_call: TRBJ2-7
cdr3_aa: CASSFRRGPYEQYF
cdr3_nt: TGTGCCAGCAGCTTCCGCAGGGGTCCCTACGAGCAGTACTTC

v_call: TRBV2
d_call: .
clone_size: few
j_call: TRBJ2-2
cdr3_aa: CASSPRGGRGTGELFF
cdr3_nt: TGTGCCAGCAGTCCTAGGGGGGGGAGAGGGACCGGGGAGCTGTTTTTT

v_call: TRBV5-1
d_call: .
clone_size: .
j_call: TRBJ2-2
cdr3_aa: CASRRDPGTGELFF
cdr3_nt: TGCGCCAGCAGGAGGGATCCGGGGACCGGGGAGCTGTTTTTT

v_call: TRBV12-3/TRBV12-4
d_call: .
clone_size: few
j_call: TRBJ2-5
cdr3_aa: CASSLNGETQYF
cdr3_nt: TGTGCCAGCAGTTTAAACGGGGAGACCCAGTACTTC

v_call: TRBV27
d_call: .
clone_size: .
j_call: TRBJ2-1
cdr3_aa: CASSAYRARGGGEQFF
cdr3_nt: TGTGCCAGCAGTGCCTACAGGGCGAGGGGGGGTGGTGAGCAGTTCTTC

v_call: TRBV24-1
d_call: TRBD2
clone_size: few
j_call: TRBJ2-1
cdr3_aa: CATSDRLAGGNYNEQFF
cdr3_nt: TGTGCCACCAGTGACCGACTAGCGGGAGGCAATTACAATGAGCAGTTCTTC

v_call: TRBV30
d_call: .
clone_size: .
j_call: TRBJ1-2
cdr3_aa: CAWSVRGWYYGYTF
cdr3_nt: TGTGCCTGGAGTGTGAGGGGATGGTACTATGGCTACACCTTC

v_call: TRBV7-2
d_call: .
clone_size: .
j_call: TRBJ1-3
cdr3_aa: CASSLAQGSGNTIYF
cdr3_nt: TGTGCCAGCAGCTTAGCGCAGGGCTCTGGAAACACCATATATTTT

v_call: TRBV20-1
d_call: TRBD1
clone_size: .
j_call: TRBJ1-1
cdr3_aa: CSAFTGTGGANTEAFF
cdr3_nt: TGCAGTGCTTTTACCGGGACAGGGGGCGCGAACACTGAAGCTTTCTTT

v_call: TRBV20-1
d_call: .
clone_size: few
j_call: TRBJ2-5
cdr3_aa: CSARDSAPGVETQYF
cdr3_nt: TGCAGTGCTAGAGATTCCGCGCCGGGTGTAGAGACCCAGTACTTC

v_call: TRBV9
d_call: .
clone_size: .
j_call: TRBJ2-2
cdr3_aa: CASRPDQNTGELFF
cdr3_nt: TGTGCCAGCAGGCCGGACCAAAACACCGGGGAGCTGTTTTTT

v_call: TRBV20-1
d_call: .
clone_size: .
j_call: TRBJ1-2
cdr3_aa: CSAPLDYGYTF
cdr3_nt: TGCAGTGCTCCCTTAGACTATGGCTACACCTTC

v_call: TRBV6-2/TRBV6-3
d_call: .
clone_size: .
j_call: TRBJ1-5
cdr3_aa: CASTRGAYSNQPQHF
cdr3_nt: TGTGCCAGCACCCGGGGAGCCTATAGCAATCAGCCCCAGCATTTT

v_call: TRBV30
d_call: .
clone_size: .
j_call: TRBJ2-7
cdr3_aa: CAWSRGYEQYF
cdr3_nt: TGTGCCTGGAGTCGGGGTTACGAGCAGTACTTC

v_call: TRBV5-1
d_call: .
clone_size: few
j_call: TRBJ2-1
cdr3_aa: CASTPYLDQFYNEQFF
cdr3_nt: TGCGCCAGCACCCCCTATCTGGACCAGTTTTACAATGAGCAGTTCTTC

v_call: TRBV3-1
d_call: .
clone_size: few
j_call: TRBJ1-5
cdr3_aa: CASSQEIGFNQPQHF
cdr3_nt: TGTGCCAGCAGCCAAGAGATAGGGTTCAATCAGCCCCAGCATTTT